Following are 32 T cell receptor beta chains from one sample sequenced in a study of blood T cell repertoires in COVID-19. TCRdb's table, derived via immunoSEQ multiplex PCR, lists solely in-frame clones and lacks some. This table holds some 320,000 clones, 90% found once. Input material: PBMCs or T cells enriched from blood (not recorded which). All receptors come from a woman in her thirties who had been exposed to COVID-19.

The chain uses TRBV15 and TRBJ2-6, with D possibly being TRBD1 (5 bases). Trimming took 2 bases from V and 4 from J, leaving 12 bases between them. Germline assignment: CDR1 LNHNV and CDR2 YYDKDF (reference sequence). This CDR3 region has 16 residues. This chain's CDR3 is CATSRPDQGGANVLTF. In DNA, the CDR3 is TGTGCCACCAGCAGACCGGACCAGGGAGGGGCCAACGTCCTGACTTTC.

The CDR3 DNA is TGTGCCAGCAGTTTTGAGGGCGGGAATGAAAAACTGTTTTTT. Encoded protein: CASSFEGGNEKLFF. The chain links TRBV6-5 to TRBJ1-4; D gene uncertain. CDR1 is MNHEY and CDR2 is SVGAGI in the germline V gene. The CDR3 is 14 amino acids. The V and J ends lost 4 bases and 5 bases respectively, with 11 bases between them.

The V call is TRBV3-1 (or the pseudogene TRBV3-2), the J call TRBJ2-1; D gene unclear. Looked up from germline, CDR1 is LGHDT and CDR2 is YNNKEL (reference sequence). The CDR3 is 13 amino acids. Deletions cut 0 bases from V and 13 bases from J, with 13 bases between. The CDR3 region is CASSQELELHQFF. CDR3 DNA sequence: TGTGCCAGCAGCCAAGAATTGGAGCTTCATCAGTTCTTC.

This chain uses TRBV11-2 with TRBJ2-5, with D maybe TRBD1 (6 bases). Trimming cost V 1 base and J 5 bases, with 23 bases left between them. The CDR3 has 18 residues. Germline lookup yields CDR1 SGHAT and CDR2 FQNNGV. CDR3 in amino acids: CASSLGRLTGRNWETQYF. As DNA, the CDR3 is TGTGCCAGCAGCTTAGGTAGACTGACAGGCAGGAACTGGGAGACCCAGTACTTC.

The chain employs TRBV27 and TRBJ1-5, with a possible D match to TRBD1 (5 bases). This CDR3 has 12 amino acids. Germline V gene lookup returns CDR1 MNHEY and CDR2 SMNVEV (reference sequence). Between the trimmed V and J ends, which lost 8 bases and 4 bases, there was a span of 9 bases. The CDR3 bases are TGTGCCAGCTCGACAGCAAATCAGCCCCAGCATTTT. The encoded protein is CASSTANQPQHF.

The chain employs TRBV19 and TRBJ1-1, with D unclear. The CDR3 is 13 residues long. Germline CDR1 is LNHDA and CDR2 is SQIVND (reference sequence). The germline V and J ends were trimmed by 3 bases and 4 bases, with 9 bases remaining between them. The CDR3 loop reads CASSIWEATEAFF. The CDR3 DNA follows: TGTGCCAGTAGTATCTGGGAGGCCACTGAAGCTTTCTTT.

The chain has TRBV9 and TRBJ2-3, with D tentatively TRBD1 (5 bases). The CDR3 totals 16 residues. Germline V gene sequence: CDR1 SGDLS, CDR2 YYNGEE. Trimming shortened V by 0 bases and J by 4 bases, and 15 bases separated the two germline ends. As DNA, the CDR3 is TGTGCCAGCAGCGTAGAACCGAGCAGGGCGGCAGATACGCAGTATTTT. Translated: CASSVEPSRAADTQYF.

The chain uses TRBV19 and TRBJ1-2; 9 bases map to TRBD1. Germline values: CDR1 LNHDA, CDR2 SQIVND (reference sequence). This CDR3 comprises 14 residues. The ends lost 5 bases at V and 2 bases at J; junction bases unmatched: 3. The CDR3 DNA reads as TGTGCCAGTAGTCTTGGACAGGGGAACTATGGCTACACCTTC. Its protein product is CASSLGQGNYGYTF.

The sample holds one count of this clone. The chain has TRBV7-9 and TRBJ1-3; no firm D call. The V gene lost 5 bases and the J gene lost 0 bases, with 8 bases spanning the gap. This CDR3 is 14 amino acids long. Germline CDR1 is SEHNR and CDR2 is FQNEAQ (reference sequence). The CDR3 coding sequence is TGTGCCAGCAGCCAAGTAGCCTCTGGAAACACCATATATTTT. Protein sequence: CASSQVASGNTIYF.

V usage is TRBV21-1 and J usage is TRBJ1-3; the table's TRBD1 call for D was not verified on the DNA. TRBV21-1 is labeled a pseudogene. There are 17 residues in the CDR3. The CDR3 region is CASRIRDKLLCGNTIYF. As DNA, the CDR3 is TGTGCCAGCAGGATACGGGACAAGCTTCTGTGTGGAAACACCATATATTTT.

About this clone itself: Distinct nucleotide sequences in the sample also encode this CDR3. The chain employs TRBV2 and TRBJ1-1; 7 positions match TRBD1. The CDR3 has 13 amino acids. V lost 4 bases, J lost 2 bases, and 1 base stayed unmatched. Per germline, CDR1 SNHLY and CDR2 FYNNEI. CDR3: CASSGQGNTEAFF. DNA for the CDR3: TGTGCCAGCAGTGGACAGGGAAACACTGAAGCTTTCTTT.

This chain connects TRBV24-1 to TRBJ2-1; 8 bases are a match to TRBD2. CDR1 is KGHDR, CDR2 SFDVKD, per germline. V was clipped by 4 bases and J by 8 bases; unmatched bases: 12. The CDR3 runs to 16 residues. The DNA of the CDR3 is TGTGCCACCAGTGACTATACCGGGGGGGCCTCGGATGAGCAGTTCTTC. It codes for CATSDYTGGASDEQFF.

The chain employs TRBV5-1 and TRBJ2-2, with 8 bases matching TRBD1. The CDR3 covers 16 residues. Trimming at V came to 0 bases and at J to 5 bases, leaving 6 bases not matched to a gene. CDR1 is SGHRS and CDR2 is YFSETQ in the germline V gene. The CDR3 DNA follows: TGCGCCAGCAGCTTGGATCCAGGGGGCGCAACCGGGGAGCTGTTTTTT. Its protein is CASSLDPGGATGELFF.

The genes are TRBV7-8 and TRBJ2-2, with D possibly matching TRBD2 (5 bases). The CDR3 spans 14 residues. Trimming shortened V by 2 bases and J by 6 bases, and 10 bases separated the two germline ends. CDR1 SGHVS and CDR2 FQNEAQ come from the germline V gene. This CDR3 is CASSLLRRPGELFF. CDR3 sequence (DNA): TGTGCCAGCAGCTTATTACGGAGGCCCGGGGAGCTGTTTTTT. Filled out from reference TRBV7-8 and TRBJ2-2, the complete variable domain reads GAGVSQSPRYKVAKRGQDVALRCDPISGHVSLFWYQQALGQGPEFLTYFQNEAQLDKSGLPSDRFFAERPEGSVSTLKIQRTQQEDSAVYLCASSLLRRPGELFFGEGSRLTVL.

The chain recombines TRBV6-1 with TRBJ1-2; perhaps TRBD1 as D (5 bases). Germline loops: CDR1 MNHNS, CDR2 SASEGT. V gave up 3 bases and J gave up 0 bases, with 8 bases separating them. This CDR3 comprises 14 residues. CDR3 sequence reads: CASSDRVTNYGYTF. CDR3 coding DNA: TGTGCCAGCAGTGACAGGGTCACTAACTATGGCTACACCTTC.

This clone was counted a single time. CDR3 residues: CASTRGLANTEAFF. The DNA of the CDR3 is TGTGCTAGTACTAGGGGGTTGGCGAACACTGAAGCTTTCTTT. This chain joins TRBV12-5 and TRBJ1-1, with a tentative D call TRBD1 (6 bases). Germline V CDR1 and CDR2: LGHNT, FRNRAP. With 8 bases removed from V and 1 base from J, the gap between germline ends came to 14 bases. This CDR3 has 14 residues.

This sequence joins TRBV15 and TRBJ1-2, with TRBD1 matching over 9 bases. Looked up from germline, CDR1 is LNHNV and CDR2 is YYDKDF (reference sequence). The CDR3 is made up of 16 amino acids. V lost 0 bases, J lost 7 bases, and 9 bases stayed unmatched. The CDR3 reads CATSRDRGQGRSGYTF. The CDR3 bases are TGTGCCACCAGCAGAGATCGTGGACAGGGGAGGAGTGGCTACACCTTC.

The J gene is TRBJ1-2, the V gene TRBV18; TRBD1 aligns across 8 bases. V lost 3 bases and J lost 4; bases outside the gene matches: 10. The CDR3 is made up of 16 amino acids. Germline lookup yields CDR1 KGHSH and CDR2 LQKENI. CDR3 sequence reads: CASSPTGQGLGYGYTF. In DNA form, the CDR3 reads TGTGCCAGCTCACCTACCGGACAGGGTCTCGGCTATGGCTACACCTTC. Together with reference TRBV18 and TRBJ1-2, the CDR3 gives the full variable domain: NAGVMQNPRHLVRRRGQEARLRCSPMKGHSHVYWYRQLPEEGLKFMVYLQKENIIDESGMPKERFSAEFPKEGPSILRIQQVVRGDSAAYFCASSPTGQGLGYGYTFGSGTRLTVV.

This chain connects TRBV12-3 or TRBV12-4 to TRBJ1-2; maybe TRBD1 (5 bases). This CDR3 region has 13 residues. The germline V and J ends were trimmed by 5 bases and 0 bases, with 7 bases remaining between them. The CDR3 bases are TGTGCCAGCAGTCGACAGTCTAACTATGGCTACACCTTC. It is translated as CASSRQSNYGYTF.

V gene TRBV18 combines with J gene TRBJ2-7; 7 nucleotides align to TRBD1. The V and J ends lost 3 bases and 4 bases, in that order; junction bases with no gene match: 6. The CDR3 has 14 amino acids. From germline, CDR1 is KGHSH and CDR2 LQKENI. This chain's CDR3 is CASSPPGTEYEQYF. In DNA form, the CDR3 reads TGTGCCAGCTCACCCCCCGGGACAGAATACGAGCAGTACTTC.

The CDR3 spells CASSQLGGTYGYTF. The CDR3 region has the DNA TGTGCCAGCAGCCAGTTGGGGGGGACTTATGGCTACACCTTC. The V call is TRBV7-9, the J call TRBJ1-2; the D gene is possibly TRBD1 (5 bases). Germline CDR1 and CDR2: SEHNR and FQNEAQ (reference sequence). The CDR3 runs 14 residues. The V end was cut by 5 bases, the J end by 5 bases, with 15 bases between.

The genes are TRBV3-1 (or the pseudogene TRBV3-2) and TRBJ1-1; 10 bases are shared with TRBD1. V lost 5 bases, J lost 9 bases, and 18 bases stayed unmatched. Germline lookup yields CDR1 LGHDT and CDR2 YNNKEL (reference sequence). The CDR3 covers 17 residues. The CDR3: CASSLSRDRGTLEKAFF. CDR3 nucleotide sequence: TGTGCCAGCAGCTTGAGCCGGGACAGGGGTACCTTGGAGAAAGCTTTCTTT.

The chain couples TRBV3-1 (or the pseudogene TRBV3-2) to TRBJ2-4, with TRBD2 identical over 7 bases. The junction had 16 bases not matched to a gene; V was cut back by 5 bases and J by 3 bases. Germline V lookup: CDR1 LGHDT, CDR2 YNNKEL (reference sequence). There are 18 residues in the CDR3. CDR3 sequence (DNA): TGTGCCAGCAGCTTGCATCCGCCCGACGGGGAGGGCAAAAACATTCAGTACTTC. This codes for CASSLHPPDGEGKNIQYF.

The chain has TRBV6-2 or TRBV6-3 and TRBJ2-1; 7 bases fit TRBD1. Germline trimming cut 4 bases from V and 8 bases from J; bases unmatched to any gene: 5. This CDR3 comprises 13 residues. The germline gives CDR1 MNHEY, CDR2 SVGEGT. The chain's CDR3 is CASSLDRVHEQFF. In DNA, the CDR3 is TGTGCCAGCAGTTTAGACAGGGTCCATGAGCAGTTCTTC.

The CDR3 DNA is TGTGCCAGCAGCCCACCGGGACAGGCCTTTGCAACTAATGAAAAACTGTTTTTT. This gives the protein CASSPPGQAFATNEKLFF. The V gene is TRBV14, the J gene TRBJ1-4; 8 nucleotides agree with TRBD1. With 4 bases clipped from V and 0 bases from J, the junction kept 10 bases outside the gene matches. The CDR3 length is 18 residues. CDR1 and CDR2 (germline): SGHDN, FVKESK.

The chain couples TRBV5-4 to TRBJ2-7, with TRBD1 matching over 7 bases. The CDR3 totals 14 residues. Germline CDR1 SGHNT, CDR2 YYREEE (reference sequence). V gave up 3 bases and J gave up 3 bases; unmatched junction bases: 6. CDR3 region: CASSYGQEGYEQYF. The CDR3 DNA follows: TGTGCCAGCAGCTACGGACAGGAAGGCTACGAGCAGTACTTC.

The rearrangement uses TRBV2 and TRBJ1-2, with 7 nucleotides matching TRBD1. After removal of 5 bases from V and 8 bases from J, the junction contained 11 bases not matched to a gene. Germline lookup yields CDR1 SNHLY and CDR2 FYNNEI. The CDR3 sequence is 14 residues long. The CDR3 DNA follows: TGTGCCAGCAGTTATTCGACAGGGTGGGGAGGCTACACCTTC. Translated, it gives CASSYSTGWGGYTF.

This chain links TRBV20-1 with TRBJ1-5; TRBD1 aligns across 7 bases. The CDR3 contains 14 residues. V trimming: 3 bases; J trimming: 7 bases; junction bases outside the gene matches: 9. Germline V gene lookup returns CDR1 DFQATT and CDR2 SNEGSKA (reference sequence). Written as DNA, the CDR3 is TGCAGTGCTAGTAGACAGGGTGGCGTCCAGCCCCAGCATTTT. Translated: CSASRQGGVQPQHF.

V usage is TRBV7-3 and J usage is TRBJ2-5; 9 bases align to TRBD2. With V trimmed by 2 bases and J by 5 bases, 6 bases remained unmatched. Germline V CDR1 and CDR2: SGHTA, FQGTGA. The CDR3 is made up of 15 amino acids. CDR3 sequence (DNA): TGTGCCAGCAGCTTAGGGGGCGGACTAGCGGAGACCCAGTACTTC. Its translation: CASSLGGGLAETQYF.

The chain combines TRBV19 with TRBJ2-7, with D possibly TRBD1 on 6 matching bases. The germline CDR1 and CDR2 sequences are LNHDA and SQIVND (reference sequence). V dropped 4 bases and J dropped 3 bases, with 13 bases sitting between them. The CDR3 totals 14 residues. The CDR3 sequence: CASSKFAQGYEQYF. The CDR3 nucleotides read TGTGCCAGTAGTAAGTTTGCACAGGGCTACGAGCAGTACTTC.

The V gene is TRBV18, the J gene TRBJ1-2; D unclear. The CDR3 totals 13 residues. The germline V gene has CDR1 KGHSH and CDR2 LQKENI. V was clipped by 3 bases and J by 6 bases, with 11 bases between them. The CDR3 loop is CASSPREEDGYTF. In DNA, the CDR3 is TGTGCCAGCTCACCGAGGGAAGAGGATGGCTACACCTTC.

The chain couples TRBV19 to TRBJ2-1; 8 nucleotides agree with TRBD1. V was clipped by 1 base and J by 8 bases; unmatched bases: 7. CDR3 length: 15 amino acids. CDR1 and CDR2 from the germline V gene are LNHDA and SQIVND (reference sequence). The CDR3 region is CASSIADREFDEQFF. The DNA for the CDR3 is TGTGCCAGTAGTATAGCGGACAGGGAATTCGATGAGCAGTTCTTC.